A selection of T cell receptor beta chains follows, all from one sample in a study of response to subunit inactivated influenza vaccine. TCRdb re-derived calls from the RT-PCR reads in MiXCR, one entry per CDR3 protein. The sample holds roughly 670,000 distinct CDR3 sequences, about 14% seen once. The sample consisted of PBMCs from blood, taken roughly 15 days before vaccination. These receptors came from a man in his forties or fifties who received an inactivated influenza vaccine. Both conserved end residues are part of each CDR3. D genes are given only for firm matches. The size of a clone is reported for some rows only, either as once, few or many, or as a class for expanded clones.

cdr3_nt	cdr3_aa	clone_size	d_call	v_call	j_call
TGCGCCAGCAGCCCTCCGGGACAGGGTTTGAATGGCTACACCTTC	CASSPPGQGLNGYTF	NA	TRBD1	TRBV10-2	TRBJ1-2
TGCGCCAGCAGCCAGGAAGTAGTGGGGCTAGCGGGAGCCCACGAGCAGTACTTC	CASSQEVVGLAGAHEQYF	few	TRBD2	TRBV4-3	TRBJ2-7
TGCAGTGCTAGGGGATTAGATACGCAGTATTTT	CSARGLDTQYF	many	NA	TRBV20-1	TRBJ2-3
TGCGCCAGCAGCTTCCGGGACAGCTCGACCGGGGAGCTGTTTTTT	CASSFRDSSTGELFF	few	TRBD1	TRBV5-1	TRBJ2-2
TGTGCCAGCAGCCCTCAGGGGGGGGCCGAGGAAGCTTTCTTT	CASSPQGGAEEAFF	NA	TRBD1	TRBV7-2	TRBJ1-1
TGTGCCAGCAGCAGCAGGGGGCTTAGCACTGAAGCTTTCTTT	CASSSRGLSTEAFF	many	TRBD1	TRBV7-2	TRBJ1-1
TGTGCCAGCAGCCAGGGCACTTTAAATCAGCCCCAGCATTTT	CASSQGTLNQPQHF	many	NA	TRBV4-2	TRBJ1-5
TGCAGTGTTCGACAGGCCGTCTCCTACGAGCAGTACTTC	CSVRQAVSYEQYF	NA	NA	TRBV20-1	TRBJ2-7
TGTGCCAGCAGCCAAGGAGAGTTGGGAGAGACCCAGTACTTC	CASSQGELGETQYF	few	NA	TRBV4-2	TRBJ2-5
TGTGCCAGCAGTTTACCGGGACAGTACGGGTACGAGCAGTACTTC	CASSLPGQYGYEQYF	NA	TRBD1	TRBV28	TRBJ2-7
TGTGCCAGCAGCTTAGGGGTTAGTGGAAACACCATATATTTT	CASSLGVSGNTIYF	NA	NA	TRBV7-8	TRBJ1-3
TGCAGCGTCGCCGAGGGCCCAGATCAGCCCCAGCATTTT	CSVAEGPDQPQHF	few	NA	TRBV29-1	TRBJ1-5
TGTGCCAGCACCAACGGGGATACGCAGTATTTT	CASTNGDTQYF	NA	NA	TRBV6-2/TRBV6-3	TRBJ2-3
TGCAGTGCTAGAGATTTGAGGGGGAGCCGCACAGATACGCAGTTTTTT	CSARDLRGSRTDTQFF	NA	NA	TRBV20-1	TRBJ2-3
TGTGCCAGCAGTTCTCCAGGGGGCCAAAACGAAAAACTGTTTTTT	CASSSPGGQNEKLFF	NA	TRBD1	TRBV28	TRBJ1-4
TGCAGTGCTCAGAGACAGGGGCCGAACACTGAAGCTTTCTTT	CSAQRQGPNTEAFF	many	TRBD1	TRBV20-1	TRBJ1-1